This T cell receptor beta chain was captured in a study of shared clonotypes between healthy human individuals. Profiling relied on immunoSEQ multiplex PCR, and the TCRdb table lists in-frame clones only, not all of them. The table lists 2 million to 2.5 million clones, more than 90% of them singletons. As regards this clone: The antigen is unknown.

Naive CD4+ cells were CD45RA-selected; the remaining cells were memory. Whole-study results and caveats: Clonotypes which were not shared had lower generation probabilities than clonotypes that all four donors shared.

V was cut by 2 bases and J by 6 bases, with 8 bases left in between. This CDR3 region has 12 residues. The germline V gene has CDR1 SGHRS and CDR2 YFSETQ. The chain carries TRBV5-1 and TRBJ1-1; no clear D. The specimen sequenced was naive CD4+ T cells sorted from blood. Subset specified: CD45RA+ positively selected. The clonotype was recovered from a man aged 18-30 years in good health. Written as DNA, the CDR3 is TGCGCCAGCAGCTTAGCCGGGCCTGAAGCTTTCTTT. Amino acids: CASSLAGPEAFF.